This T cell receptor beta chain was recorded in a study of siplizumab effects on memory and regulatory T cells. The repertoire was sequenced with immunoSEQ multiplex PCR; TCRdb's copy has only in-frame clones and lacks some. The sample consists of just under 85,000 clones, roughly 86% of them appearing once. This TCR was recovered from a human donor in good health. What was sequenced was Tregs sorted from blood.

CDR3 loop: CASSLAGRGYTF. CDR3 DNA sequence: TGTGCCAGCAGCTTGGCAGGGAGGGGCTACACCTTC. This sequence joins TRBV5-4 and TRBJ1-2; maybe TRBD1 (5 bases). Deletions cut 0 bases from V and 8 bases from J, with 8 bases between. Germline-derived CDR1 and CDR2 are SGHNT and YYREEE (reference sequence). This CDR3 comprises 12 residues.